Given below is one T cell receptor beta chain in context. Its target is unknown. Sequencing used cDNA as its template, made by extracting RNA and reverse transcribing it. Profiled with immunoSEQ multiplex PCR; TCRdb holds only in-frame clones, not every one. The sample holds 250,000 or so clones, 67% seen once. This entry comes from a study of CD8+ T cells in alopecia areata. At the level of the study: Tofacitinib therapy took 6 to 18 months; 6 months off drug came after. Findings and limits, study-wide: Affected lesional scalp, above all in alopecia totalis/universalis, was more clonal than normal scalp.

Trimming took off 4 bases at V and 3 bases at J, with 13 bases between the two ends. The CDR3 runs 14 residues. The V gene's germline CDR1 is SQVTM and CDR2 ANQGSEA. The clonotype was recovered from a human donor with alopecia areata. The chain combines TRBV29-1 with TRBJ1-3; D not certain. Source: CD4+ T cells sorted from blood, taken at week 0. The CDR3 spells CSVVLWEGGNTIYF. The CDR3 nucleotides are TGCAGCGTTGTTCTTTGGGAAGGTGGAAACACCATATATTTT.